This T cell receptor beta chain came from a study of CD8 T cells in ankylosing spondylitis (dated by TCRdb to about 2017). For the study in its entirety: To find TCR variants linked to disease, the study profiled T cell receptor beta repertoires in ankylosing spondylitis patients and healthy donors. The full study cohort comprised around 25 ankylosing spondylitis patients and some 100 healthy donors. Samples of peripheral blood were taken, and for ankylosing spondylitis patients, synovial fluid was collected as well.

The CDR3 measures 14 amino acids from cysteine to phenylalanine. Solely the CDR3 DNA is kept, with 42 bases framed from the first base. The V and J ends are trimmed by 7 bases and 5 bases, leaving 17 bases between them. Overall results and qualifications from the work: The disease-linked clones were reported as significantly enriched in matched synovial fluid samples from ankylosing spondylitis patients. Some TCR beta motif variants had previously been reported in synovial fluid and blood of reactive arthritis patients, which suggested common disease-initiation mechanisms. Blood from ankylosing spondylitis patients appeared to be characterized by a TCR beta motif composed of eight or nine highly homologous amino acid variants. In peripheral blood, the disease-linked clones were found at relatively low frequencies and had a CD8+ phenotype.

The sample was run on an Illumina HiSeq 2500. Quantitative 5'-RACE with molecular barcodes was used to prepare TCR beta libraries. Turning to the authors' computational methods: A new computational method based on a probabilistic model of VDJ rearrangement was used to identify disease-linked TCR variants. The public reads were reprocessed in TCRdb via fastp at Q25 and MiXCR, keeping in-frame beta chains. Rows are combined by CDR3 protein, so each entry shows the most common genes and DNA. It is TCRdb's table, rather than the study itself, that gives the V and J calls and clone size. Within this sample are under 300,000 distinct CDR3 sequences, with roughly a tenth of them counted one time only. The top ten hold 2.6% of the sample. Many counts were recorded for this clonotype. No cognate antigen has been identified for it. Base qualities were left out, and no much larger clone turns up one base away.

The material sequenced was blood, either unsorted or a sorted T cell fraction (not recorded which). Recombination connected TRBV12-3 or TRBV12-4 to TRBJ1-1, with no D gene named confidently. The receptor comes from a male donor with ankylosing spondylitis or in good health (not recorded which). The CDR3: CASTPGMPLTEAFF. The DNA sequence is TGTGCCAGCACCCCCGGCATGCCGTTGACTGAAGCTTTCTTT.